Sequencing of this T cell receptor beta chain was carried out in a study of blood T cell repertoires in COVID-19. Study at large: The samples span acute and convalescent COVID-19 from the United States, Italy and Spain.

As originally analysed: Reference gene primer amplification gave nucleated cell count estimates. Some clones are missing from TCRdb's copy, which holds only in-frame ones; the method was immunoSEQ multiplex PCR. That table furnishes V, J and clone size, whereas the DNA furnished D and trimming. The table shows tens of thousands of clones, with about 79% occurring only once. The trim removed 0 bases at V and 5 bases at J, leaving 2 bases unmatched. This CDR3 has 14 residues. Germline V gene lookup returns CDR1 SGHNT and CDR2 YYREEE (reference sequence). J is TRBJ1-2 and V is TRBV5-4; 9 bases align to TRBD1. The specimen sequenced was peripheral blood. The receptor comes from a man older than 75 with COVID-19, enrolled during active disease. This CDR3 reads CASSLVGQGYGYTF. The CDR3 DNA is TGTGCCAGCAGCTTGGTGGGACAGGGTTATGGCTACACCTTC.